This T cell receptor beta chain came from a study of blood T cell repertoires in COVID-19. Study-level information: Specimens from acute and convalescent COVID-19 originated in the United States, Italy and Spain. The cDNA or gDNA used as material had been derived from T cells, B-cell-depleted T cells, or PBMCs.

Germline V gene data show CDR1 as LNHDA and CDR2 as SQIVND (reference sequence). The CDR3 loop spans 14 amino acids. Trimming removed 1 base at V and 6 bases at J, with 10 bases between. Source study methods: How many nucleated cells were present was estimated from reference gene primer amplification. Only in-frame clones appear in the TCRdb table, and some are missing; sequencing was by immunoSEQ multiplex PCR. V, J and clone size are those of that table, while D and trimming were read from the DNA. The sample has roughly 240,000 clones; roughly four fifths are singletons. This clone was counted a few times.

The genes are TRBV19 and TRBJ1-5, with D tentatively TRBD1 (5 bases). This TCR was recovered from a woman in her seventies with acute or convalescent COVID-19. The sample consisted of peripheral blood. CDR3 nucleotides: TGTGCCAGTAGTATAGCCAGGGATGGTCAGCCCCAGCATTTT. This sequence encodes CASSIARDGQPQHF.